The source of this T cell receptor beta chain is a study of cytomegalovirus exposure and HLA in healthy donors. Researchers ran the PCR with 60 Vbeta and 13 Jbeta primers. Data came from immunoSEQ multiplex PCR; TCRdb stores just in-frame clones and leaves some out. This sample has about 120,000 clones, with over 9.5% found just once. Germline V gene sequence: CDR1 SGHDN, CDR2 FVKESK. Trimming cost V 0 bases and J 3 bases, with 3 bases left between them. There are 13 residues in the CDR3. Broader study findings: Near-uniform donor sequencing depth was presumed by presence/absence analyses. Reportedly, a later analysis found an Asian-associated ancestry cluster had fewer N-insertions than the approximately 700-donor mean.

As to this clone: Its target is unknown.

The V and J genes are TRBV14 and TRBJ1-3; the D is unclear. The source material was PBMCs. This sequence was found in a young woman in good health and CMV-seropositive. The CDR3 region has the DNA TGTGCCAGCAGCCAAGAATATGGAAACACCATATATTTT. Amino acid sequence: CASSQEYGNTIYF.